A single sample is the source of the 28 T cell receptor beta chains below, sequenced in a study of memory CD4+ T cells and cytomegalovirus serostatus. Data came from immunoSEQ multiplex PCR; TCRdb stores just in-frame clones and leaves some out. The sample lists roughly 76,000 clones, about 73% occurring once. Single viable CD3+CD4+CD8-CD45RO+ cells were sorted as the memory CD4+ T cells. Sequencing was carried out using memory CD4+ T cells from blood. The receptors come from an adult in good health and CMV-seropositive.

The table lists this clone with a few counts. The rearrangement joins TRBV5-8 to TRBJ2-1; TRBD1 agrees at 8 bases. V trimming: 2 bases; J trimming: 1 base; junction bases outside the gene matches: 2. Germline V gene lookup returns CDR1 SGHTS and CDR2 YDEGEE. The CDR3 loop spans 15 amino acids. This chain's CDR3 is CASSLGQGSYNEQFF. CDR3 nucleotide sequence: TGTGCCAGCAGCTTAGGACAGGGATCCTACAATGAGCAGTTCTTC.

The V call is TRBV18, the J call TRBJ1-5; D gene unclear. CDR1 is KGHSH, CDR2 LQKENI, per germline. Trimming removed 2 bases at V and 3 bases at J, with 11 bases between. The CDR3 length is 15 residues. Here the CDR3 reads CASSPVRSNNQPQHF. The CDR3 coding sequence is TGTGCCAGCTCACCAGTGAGGAGTAACAATCAGCCCCAGCATTTT.

CDR3 residues: CASSPISGLLSYNEQFF. The DNA of the CDR3 is TGTGCCAGCAGCCCGATTAGTGGTCTATTAAGTTACAATGAGCAGTTCTTC. The chain links TRBV28 to TRBJ2-1; D unclear. In germline, CDR1 is MDHEN, CDR2 SYDVKM. V shed 6 bases and J shed 4 bases, with 22 bases lying between them. The CDR3 is 17 residues long.

This clone was detected a few times. The rearrangement joins TRBV7-9 to TRBJ1-1, with a possible D match to TRBD1 (5 bases). The CDR3 totals 15 residues. Germline V gene lookup returns CDR1 SEHNR and CDR2 FQNEAQ (reference sequence). V dropped 5 bases and J dropped 0 bases, with 13 bases sitting between them. CDR3 in amino acids: CASSIPGHLNTEAFF. CDR3 bases: TGTGCCAGCAGCATACCCGGACATCTGAACACTGAAGCTTTCTTT.

V is TRBV12-5 and J is TRBJ1-5; maybe TRBD1 (5 bases). This CDR3 is 17 amino acids long. CDR1 LGHNT and CDR2 FRNRAP come from the germline V gene. Between the trimmed V and J ends, which lost 6 bases and 0 bases, there was a span of 18 bases. The CDR3, as DNA: TGTGCTAGTGGACGCTCTGGGGCAATCTATAGCAATCAGCCCCAGCATTTT. It translates to CASGRSGAIYSNQPQHF.

The chain is built from TRBV29-1 and TRBJ1-1; no firm D call. V lost 7 bases to trimming and J lost 4 bases, with 16 bases between them. Looked up from germline, CDR1 is SQVTM and CDR2 is ANQGSEA. The CDR3 runs to 13 residues. The CDR3 protein is CSAAAQGSTEAFF. The CDR3 DNA sequence: TGCAGCGCCGCGGCCCAAGGCAGCACTGAAGCTTTCTTT.

The chain uses TRBV27 and TRBJ1-6; 8 bases match TRBD1. Losses at the gene ends were 6 bases for V and 9 bases for J; bases not matched to a gene: 4. Germline CDR1 and CDR2: MNHEY and SMNVEV (reference sequence). This CDR3 has 13 residues. In nucleotides, the CDR3 is TGTGCCAGCAGGACAGGGGCCAGTTCACCCCTCCACTTT. Translated: CASRTGASSPLHF.

This sequence joins TRBV25-1 and TRBJ2-2, with a tentative D call TRBD1 (5 bases). Germline-derived CDR1 and CDR2 are MGHDK and SYGVNS. The ends were cut back, 2 bases at V and 3 bases at J, with 13 bases in the middle. The CDR3 has 16 residues. The CDR3 protein is CASSEAAGLYTGELFF. The CDR3 DNA is TGTGCCAGCAGTGAAGCGGCAGGGCTTTACACCGGGGAGCTGTTTTTT.

This clone has a single count. The rearrangement joins TRBV5-6 to TRBJ1-6, with no clear D. V lost 4 bases and J 8 bases, leaving 10 bases between the germline ends. Per germline, CDR1 SGHDT and CDR2 YYEEEE. The CDR3 is made up of 13 amino acids. CDR3 sequence reads: CASSVTADSPLHF. DNA of the CDR3: TGTGCCAGCAGCGTGACGGCAGATTCACCCCTCCACTTT.

This clone was recorded a few times. V usage is TRBV9 and J usage is TRBJ1-2, with 9 bases lining up with TRBD1. CDR3 length: 17 residues. The V gene end was trimmed by 3 bases and the J gene end by 6 bases; junction bases not matched to a gene: 15. The germline V gene has CDR1 SGDLS and CDR2 YYNGEE. As DNA, the CDR3 is TGTGCCAGCAGCGATCCGGGACAGGGCTCTCCCGAGAATGGCTACACCTTC. Its translation: CASSDPGQGSPENGYTF.

This chain uses TRBV7-2 with TRBJ2-3; TRBD1 matches 7 bases. There are 15 residues in the CDR3. Germline V gives CDR1 SGHTA, CDR2 FQGNSA. The ends lost 5 bases at V and 0 bases at J; junction bases unmatched: 5. The CDR3 reads CASSQGTVSTDTQYF. The CDR3 DNA reads TGTGCCAGCAGCCAAGGGACAGTTAGCACAGATACGCAGTATTTT.

This clone was observed a handful of times. The chain links TRBV27 to TRBJ2-7; 8 positions agree with TRBD1. This CDR3 spans 16 amino acids. After removal of 4 bases from V and 0 bases from J, the junction contained 8 bases not matched to a gene. From germline, CDR1 is MNHEY and CDR2 SMNVEV (reference sequence). The CDR3 region is CASSSPSGTGSYEQYF. CDR3 bases: TGTGCCAGCAGTTCTCCCTCCGGGACAGGCTCCTACGAGCAGTACTTC.

The chain joins TRBV7-2 to TRBJ2-1; D is perhaps TRBD2 (5 bases). Germline CDR1 is SGHTA and CDR2 is FQGNSA. CDR3 size: 11 residues. Trimming removed 10 bases at V and 4 bases at J, with 8 bases between. The CDR3 region is CATGEYNEQFF. CDR3 in DNA: TGTGCCACCGGGGAGTACAATGAGCAGTTCTTC.

The chain couples TRBV6-6 to TRBJ1-5; D is perhaps TRBD1 (5 bases). The V end lost 3 bases, the J end lost 9 bases, and 9 bases lay between the germline ends. Germline V gene sequence: CDR1 MNHNY, CDR2 SVGAGI (reference sequence). The CDR3 runs 12 residues. The CDR3 region has the DNA TGTGCCAGCAGTTATGGGGGTAGGCCCCAGCATTTT. Translated: CASSYGGRPQHF.

The chain links TRBV5-1 to TRBJ2-1, with D unclear. Germline V gives CDR1 SGHRS, CDR2 YFSETQ. This CDR3 has 14 amino acids. Trimming shortened V by 1 base and J by 2 bases, and 7 bases separated the two germline ends. The chain's CDR3 is CASSLRAPYNEQFF. The CDR3, as DNA: TGCGCCAGCAGCTTGCGGGCCCCCTACAATGAGCAGTTCTTC.

This chain uses TRBV28 with TRBJ1-2; D is perhaps TRBD1 (5 bases). The CDR3 has 13 residues. Trimming took off 3 bases at V and 5 bases at J, with 10 bases between the two ends. CDR1 and CDR2 from the germline V gene are MDHEN and SYDVKM. Here the CDR3 reads CASSFTGLYGYTF. CDR3 DNA sequence: TGTGCCAGCAGTTTTACAGGCCTATATGGCTACACCTTC.

The rearrangement uses TRBV11-3 and TRBJ1-1; D ambiguous. Germline loops: CDR1 SGHNT, CDR2 YENEEA. The CDR3 contains 14 residues. With 1 base removed from V and 4 bases from J, the gap between germline ends came to 10 bases. The CDR3 spells CASSLGVGITEAFF. The CDR3 DNA reads TGTGCCAGCAGCTTAGGGGTGGGTATCACTGAAGCTTTCTTT.

V usage is TRBV11-3 and J usage is TRBJ1-3; D gene uncertain. The CDR3 loop spans 16 amino acids. Between the trimmed V and J ends, which lost 2 bases and 5 bases, there was a span of 16 bases. Germline-derived CDR1 and CDR2 are SGHNT and YENEEA. The CDR3, as DNA: TGTGCCAGCAGCTTATTTGGGTCCCCTTTGCGAAACACCATATATTTT. Translation gives CASSLFGSPLRNTIYF.

The V gene is TRBV30, the J gene TRBJ2-5; no firm D call. The CDR3 spans 13 residues. V shed 0 bases and J shed 2 bases, with 7 bases lying between them. Germline V CDR1 and CDR2: GTSNPN, SVGIG (reference sequence). The CDR3 here is CAWSVGLQETQYF. CDR3 nucleotide sequence: TGTGCCTGGAGTGTAGGCCTACAAGAGACCCAGTACTTC.

This clone was counted only a few times. The chain is built from TRBV6-5 and TRBJ1-1; possibly TRBD1 for D (6 bases). V gave up 2 bases and J gave up 5 bases, with 15 bases separating them. This CDR3 is built from 15 residues. The germline gives CDR1 MNHEY, CDR2 SVGAGI. The CDR3 sequence is CASSYALGAGTEAFF. Here the CDR3 DNA reads TGTGCCAGCAGTTACGCTTTGGGGGCCGGGACTGAAGCTTTCTTT.

The chain is built from TRBV27 and TRBJ2-3, with D perhaps matching TRBD1 (5 bases). The CDR3 loop spans 14 amino acids. Trimming removed 5 bases from V and 4 bases from J, with 13 bases in between. From germline, CDR1 is MNHEY and CDR2 SMNVEV (reference sequence). CDR3 bases: TGTGCCAGCAGTACACCCGACAGAGCAGATACGCAGTATTTT. It is translated as CASSTPDRADTQYF.

The rearrangement links TRBV19 to TRBJ2-2; D gene uncertain. Deletions cut 3 bases from V and 6 bases from J, with 8 bases between. Per the germline V gene, CDR1 is LNHDA and CDR2 is SQIVND (reference sequence). CDR3 length: 13 amino acids. CDR3 loop: CASSINDAGELFF. In nucleotides, the CDR3 is TGTGCCAGTAGTATTAACGACGCCGGGGAGCTGTTTTTT.

The gene calls are TRBV19 and TRBJ2-3, with unresolved D. CDR3 size: 13 residues. Germline V gives CDR1 LNHDA, CDR2 SQIVND (reference sequence). V was trimmed by 5 bases and J by 7 bases, leaving 13 bases between them. The CDR3 region is CASSPRLGNTQYF. In DNA, the CDR3 is TGTGCCAGTAGTCCCCGCCTAGGGAATACGCAGTATTTT. The full variable domain, with the rest looked up from reference TRBV19 and TRBJ2-3, is DGGITQSPKYLFRKEGQNVTLSCEQNLNHDAMYWYRQDPGQGLRLIYYSQIVNDFQKGDIAEGYSVSREKKESFPLTVTSAQKNPTAFYLCASSPRLGNTQYFGPGTRLTVL.

This clone came up a few times. The gene calls are TRBV6-5 and TRBJ1-5; D call uncertain. The CDR3 covers 14 residues. Germline V gene sequence: CDR1 MNHEY, CDR2 SVGAGI. The ends were cut back, 6 bases at V and 7 bases at J, with 16 bases in the middle. CDR3 in amino acids: CASSQGSGKQPQHF. Here the CDR3 DNA reads TGTGCCAGCAGCCAAGGGTCCGGGAAACAGCCCCAGCATTTT.

This chain uses TRBV19 with TRBJ1-2; D ambiguous. Germline lookup yields CDR1 LNHDA and CDR2 SQIVND (reference sequence). Trimming pared 2 bases from V and 4 bases from J, leaving 8 bases between. The CDR3 is 13 residues long. The CDR3 region has the DNA TGTGCCAGTAGTATAAAGGGTACCTATGGCTACACCTTC. Protein sequence: CASSIKGTYGYTF. Drawing the rest from reference TRBV19 and TRBJ1-2, the complete variable domain is DGGITQSPKYLFRKEGQNVTLSCEQNLNHDAMYWYRQDPGQGLRLIYYSQIVNDFQKGDIAEGYSVSREKKESFPLTVTSAQKNPTAFYLCASSIKGTYGYTFGSGTRLTVV.

There are a few counts of this clone. The chain is built from TRBV7-8 and TRBJ1-1; 7 bases are shared with TRBD1. This CDR3 contains 14 residues. CDR1 and CDR2 from the germline V gene are SGHVS and FQNEAQ. V shed 3 bases, J shed 7 bases, and the junction held 8 bases outside the gene matches. This CDR3 is CASSFPTGLGEAFF. The CDR3 region has the DNA TGTGCCAGCAGCTTCCCGACAGGGCTGGGTGAAGCTTTCTTT. Looking up the rest from reference TRBV7-8 and TRBJ1-1 gives the full variable domain: GAGVSQSPRYKVAKRGQDVALRCDPISGHVSLFWYQQALGQGPEFLTYFQNEAQLDKSGLPSDRFFAERPEGSVSTLKIQRTQQEDSAVYLCASSFPTGLGEAFFGQGTRLTVV.

The J gene is TRBJ2-2, the V gene TRBV7-9; no definite D call. From germline, CDR1 is SEHNR and CDR2 FQNEAQ (reference sequence). V dropped 3 bases and J dropped 3 bases, with 5 bases sitting between them. The CDR3 is 13 amino acids. The CDR3 coding sequence is TGTGCCAGCAGCTTCCATGACACCGGGGAGCTGTTTTTT. It codes for CASSFHDTGELFF.

Remarks on this clone: This sample includes further DNA sequences coding for the same CDR3. This sequence joins TRBV5-1 and TRBJ2-7; no clear D. The CDR3 is 12 amino acids. Trimming cost V 1 base and J 4 bases, with 6 bases left between them. Germline CDR1 SGHRS, CDR2 YFSETQ. In DNA, the CDR3 is TGCGCCAGCAGCTTGTCGGGTTACGAGCAGTACTTC. Its protein product is CASSLSGYEQYF.